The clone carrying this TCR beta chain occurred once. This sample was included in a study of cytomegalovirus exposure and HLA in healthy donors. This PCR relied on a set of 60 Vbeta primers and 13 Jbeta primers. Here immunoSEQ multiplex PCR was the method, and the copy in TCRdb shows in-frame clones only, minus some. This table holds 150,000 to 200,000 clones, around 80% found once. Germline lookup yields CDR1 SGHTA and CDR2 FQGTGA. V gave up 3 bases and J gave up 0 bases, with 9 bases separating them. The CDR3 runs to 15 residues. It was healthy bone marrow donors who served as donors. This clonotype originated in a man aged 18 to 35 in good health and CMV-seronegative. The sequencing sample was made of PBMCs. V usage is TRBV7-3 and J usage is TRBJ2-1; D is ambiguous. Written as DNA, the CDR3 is TGTGCCAGCAGCTTTTACTCGAGCTCCTACAATGAGCAGTTCTTC. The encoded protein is CASSFYSSSYNEQFF.